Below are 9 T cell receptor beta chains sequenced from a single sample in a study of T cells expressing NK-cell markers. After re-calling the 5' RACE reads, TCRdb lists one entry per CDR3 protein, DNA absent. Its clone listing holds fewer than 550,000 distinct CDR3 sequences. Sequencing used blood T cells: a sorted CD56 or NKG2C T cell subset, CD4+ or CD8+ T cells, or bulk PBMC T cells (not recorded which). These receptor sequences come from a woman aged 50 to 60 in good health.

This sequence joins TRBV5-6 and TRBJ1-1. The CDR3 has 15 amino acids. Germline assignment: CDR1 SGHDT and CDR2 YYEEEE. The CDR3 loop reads CASSPRVGLGTEAFF.

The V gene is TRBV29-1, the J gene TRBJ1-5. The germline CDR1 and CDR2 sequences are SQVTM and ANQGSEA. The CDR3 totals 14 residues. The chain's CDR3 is CSVRRRYSNQPQHF.

CDR3 in amino acids: CASSEFGGNQPQHF. The rearrangement links TRBV25-1 to TRBJ1-5. Germline V gene sequence: CDR1 MGHDK, CDR2 SYGVNS. The CDR3 has 14 residues.

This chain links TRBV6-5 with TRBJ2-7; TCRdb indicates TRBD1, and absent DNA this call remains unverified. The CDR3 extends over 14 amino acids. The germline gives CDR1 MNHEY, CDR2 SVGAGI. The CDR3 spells CASTSPKSLYEQYF.

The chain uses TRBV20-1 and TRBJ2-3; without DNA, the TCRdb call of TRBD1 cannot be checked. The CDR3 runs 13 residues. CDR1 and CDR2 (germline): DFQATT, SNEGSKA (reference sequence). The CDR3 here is CSAVGGGRDTQYF.

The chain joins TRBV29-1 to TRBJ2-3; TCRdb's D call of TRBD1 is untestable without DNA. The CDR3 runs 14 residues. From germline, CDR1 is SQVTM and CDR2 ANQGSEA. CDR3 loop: CSVVAGASTDTQYF.

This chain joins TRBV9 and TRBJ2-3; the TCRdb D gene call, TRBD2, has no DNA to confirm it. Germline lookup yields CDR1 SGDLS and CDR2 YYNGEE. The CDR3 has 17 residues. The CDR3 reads CASSVELRDFSTDTQYF.

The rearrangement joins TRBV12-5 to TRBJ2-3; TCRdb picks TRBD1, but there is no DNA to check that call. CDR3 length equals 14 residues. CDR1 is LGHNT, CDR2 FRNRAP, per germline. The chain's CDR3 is CASALEGSTDTQYF.

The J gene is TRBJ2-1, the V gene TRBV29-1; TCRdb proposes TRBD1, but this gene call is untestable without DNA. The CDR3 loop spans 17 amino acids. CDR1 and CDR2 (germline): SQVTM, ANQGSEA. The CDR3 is CSVEGDDGTDSYNEQFF.